The 26 T cell receptor beta chains presented below share a single source sample, sequenced in a study of shared clonotypes between healthy human individuals. CD45RO-negative CD8 cells positively selected for CCR7 made up the naive population, which excluded terminally differentiated effector memory CD45RA+ cells. Libraries were prepared by immunoSEQ multiplex PCR; TCRdb keeps only in-frame clonotypes and omits some of them. The data hold about 2,100,000 clones, with about 93% observed a single time. Sequences were obtained from naive CD8+ T cells from PBMCs. The receptors stem from a man between 18 and 29 years old in good health. Some clones in this sample may be carry-over from other donors' samples.

The rearrangement uses TRBV15 and TRBJ2-1; weak D call: TRBD2 (5 bases). CDR1 is LNHNV, CDR2 YYDKDF, per germline (reference sequence). The CDR3 runs 14 residues. Trimming stripped 1 base from V and 11 bases from J, with 15 bases between. CDR3 loop: CATSRGSGFRQQFF. CDR3 bases: TGTGCCACCAGCAGAGGGTCGGGGTTCAGACAGCAGTTCTTC. Variable domain in full (rest from reference TRBV15 and TRBJ2-1): DAMVIQNPRYQVTQFGKPVTLSCSQTLNHNVMYWYQQKSSQAPKLLFHYYDKDFNNEADTPDNFQSRRPNTSFCFLDIRSPGLGDTAMYLCATSRGSGFRQQFFGPGTRLTVL.

The genes are TRBV5-6 and TRBJ2-1, with 8 bases fitting TRBD2. The trim removed 0 bases at V and 4 bases at J, leaving 3 bases unmatched. The germline gives CDR1 SGHDT, CDR2 YYEEEE. This CDR3 is built from 15 residues. As DNA, the CDR3 is TGTGCCAGCAGCTTGGGCGGGGGGCAATACAATGAGCAGTTCTTC. It codes for CASSLGGGQYNEQFF.

The chain combines TRBV2 with TRBJ1-5; D is uncertain. V was cut by 0 bases and J by 5 bases, with 8 bases left in between. Germline lookup yields CDR1 SNHLY and CDR2 FYNNEI. This CDR3 spans 14 amino acids. The CDR3 sequence is CASSEAGKHQPQHF. For the CDR3, the DNA is TGTGCCAGCAGTGAAGCAGGGAAACATCAGCCCCAGCATTTT.

The rearrangement links TRBV29-1 to TRBJ2-7; D is ambiguous. Germline V lookup: CDR1 SQVTM, CDR2 ANQGSEA. Trimming took 4 bases from V and 2 from J, leaving 12 bases between them. The CDR3 consists of 13 residues. The CDR3 protein is CSVGETSPYEQYF. The CDR3 DNA reads as TGCAGCGTTGGAGAGACTTCACCCTACGAGCAGTACTTC.

In its sample, this clone was seen once. The chain joins TRBV5-1 to TRBJ2-1, with 7 nucleotides matching TRBD1. Germline V lookup: CDR1 SGHRS, CDR2 YFSETQ. With V trimmed by 4 bases and J by 8 bases, 9 bases remained unmatched. The CDR3 extends over 14 amino acids. DNA of the CDR3: TGCGCCAGCAGCGAACGACAGGGAAGGGATGAGCAGTTCTTC. It is translated as CASSERQGRDEQFF.

The sample holds one count of this clone. The V call is TRBV5-4, the J call TRBJ2-1, with a weak D call TRBD1 (6 bases). V was pared by 5 bases and J by 8 bases, with 14 bases between. Germline assignment: CDR1 SGHNT and CDR2 YYREEE (reference sequence). The CDR3 covers 13 residues. The CDR3 DNA is TGTGCCAGCAGATCACAACAGGGCTATGAGCAGTTCTTC. Protein: CASRSQQGYEQFF.

The genes are TRBV28 and TRBJ1-1; the D is unclear. The ends were cut back, 4 bases at V and 8 bases at J, with 14 bases in the middle. The CDR3 covers 13 residues. Germline CDR1 and CDR2: MDHEN and SYDVKM. Here the CDR3 reads CASSSSRGLEAFF. The CDR3 coding sequence is TGTGCCAGCAGTTCCTCCCGGGGTCTCGAAGCTTTCTTT.

The chain employs TRBV27 and TRBJ1-1; D possibly corresponds to TRBD1 (5 bases). CDR3 length: 14 amino acids. From germline, CDR1 is MNHEY and CDR2 SMNVEV (reference sequence). Trimming removed 5 bases from V and 1 base from J, with 11 bases in between. The CDR3 is CASSIQGWNTEAFF. The CDR3 region has the DNA TGTGCCAGCAGTATCCAGGGTTGGAACACTGAAGCTTTCTTT.

With respect to this clone: This may arise from a read error, as a much more abundant clone is one base away. Other DNA sequences from this sample encode an identical CDR3 as well. J is TRBJ1-5 and V is TRBV7-8; D is unresolved. CDR3 length equals 12 residues. Germline V gives CDR1 SGHVS, CDR2 FQNEAQ. Trimming removed 2 bases from V and 6 bases from J, with 5 bases in between. The CDR3 DNA sequence: TGTGCCAGCAGCTTATTGGGTCAGCCCCAGCATTTT. Translating gives CASSLLGQPQHF.

A word on this clone: The same CDR3 is also encoded by other DNA sequences in this sample. The V gene is TRBV6-6, the J gene TRBJ2-7; D not certain. The CDR3 length is 15 residues. V lost 0 bases, J lost 1 base, and 10 bases lay in between. The germline gives CDR1 MNHNY, CDR2 SVGAGI (reference sequence). The CDR3 sequence is CASSYSGSGSYEQYF. In DNA form, the CDR3 reads TGTGCCAGCAGTTACTCGGGCTCAGGATCCTACGAGCAGTACTTC.

V is TRBV7-6 and J is TRBJ2-2; 9 nucleotides align to TRBD2. CDR3 length: 16 residues. Germline loops: CDR1 SGHVS, CDR2 FNYEAQ. Germline trimming cut 5 bases from V and 8 bases from J; bases unmatched to any gene: 12. The CDR3 protein is CASSPLAGMILGELFF. DNA for the CDR3: TGTGCCAGCAGCCCTCTAGCGGGAATGATTCTGGGGGAGCTGTTTTTT.

The V and J genes are TRBV2 and TRBJ1-6, with no clear D. The germline V gene has CDR1 SNHLY and CDR2 FYNNEI. The CDR3 loop spans 12 amino acids. Trimming shortened V by 3 bases and J by 9 bases, and 6 bases separated the two germline ends. The CDR3 DNA reads as TGTGCCAGCAGTGACATTGGTTCACCCCTCCACTTT. Translated, it gives CASSDIGSPLHF.

The V call is TRBV5-1, the J call TRBJ2-3; the D gene is possibly TRBD2 (5 bases). V was cut by 4 bases and J by 1 base, with 10 bases left in between. CDR1 is SGHRS, CDR2 YFSETQ, per germline. This CDR3 contains 14 residues. Here the CDR3 DNA reads TGCGCCAGCAGCCCGGGGTTCGGCACAGATACGCAGTATTTT. This encodes CASSPGFGTDTQYF. Full variable domain (remainder filled in from reference TRBV5-1 and TRBJ2-3): KAGVTQTPRYLIKTRGQQVTLSCSPISGHRSVSWYQQTPGQGLQFLFEYFSETQRNKGNFPGRFSGRQFSNSRSEMNVSTLELGDSALYLCASSPGFGTDTQYFGPGTRLTVL.

The chain uses TRBV7-9 and TRBJ1-5, with a weak D call TRBD1 (5 bases). This CDR3 has 15 residues. From germline, CDR1 is SEHNR and CDR2 FQNEAQ (reference sequence). Deletions cut 3 bases from V and 6 bases from J, with 15 bases between. The CDR3 spells CASSFAGTLGQPQHF. The CDR3 DNA reads TGTGCCAGCAGCTTTGCCGGGACGTTGGGTCAGCCCCAGCATTTT.

V gene TRBV5-1 combines with J gene TRBJ2-1, with 7 bases fitting TRBD2. Germline trimming cut 0 bases from V and 4 bases from J; bases unmatched to any gene: 16. CDR3 length equals 19 residues. Germline V gene lookup returns CDR1 SGHRS and CDR2 YFSETQ. The CDR3 loop is CASSLEPHSASGGYNEQFF. CDR3 nucleotide sequence: TGCGCCAGCAGCTTGGAGCCCCACTCGGCTAGCGGAGGGTACAATGAGCAGTTCTTC. Together with reference TRBV5-1 and TRBJ2-1, the CDR3 gives the full variable domain: KAGVTQTPRYLIKTRGQQVTLSCSPISGHRSVSWYQQTPGQGLQFLFEYFSETQRNKGNFPGRFSGRQFSNSRSEMNVSTLELGDSALYLCASSLEPHSASGGYNEQFFGPGTRLTVL.

The chain joins TRBV15 to TRBJ2-1; D is ambiguous. V lost 8 bases and J 3 bases, leaving 11 bases between the germline ends. The germline V gene encodes CDR1 LNHNV and CDR2 YYDKDF (reference sequence). The CDR3 runs to 13 residues. CDR3 DNA: TGTGCCACCCGAGCCCTCCTCTACAATGAGCAGTTCTTC. The encoded protein is CATRALLYNEQFF.

V and J are TRBV25-1 and TRBJ2-7; no firm D call. The CDR3 length is 12 residues. Deletions cut 4 bases from V and 4 bases from J, with 8 bases between. CDR1 is MGHDK and CDR2 is SYGVNS in the germline V gene. CDR3 coding DNA: TGTGCCAGCAGTGTCGGGCAATACGAGCAGTACTTC. Amino acid sequence: CASSVGQYEQYF.

The rearrangement joins TRBV28 to TRBJ1-1; D gene unclear. The germline V and J ends were trimmed by 4 bases and 1 base, with 13 bases remaining between them. Germline CDR1 is MDHEN and CDR2 is SYDVKM. This CDR3 spans 15 amino acids. The CDR3 DNA is TGTGCCAGCAGTTCGAGAGACGGGCCGAACACTGAAGCTTTCTTT. This gives the protein CASSSRDGPNTEAFF.

The V call is TRBV7-2, the J call TRBJ2-3, with D possibly being TRBD2 (7 bases). CDR1 is SGHTA and CDR2 is FQGNSA in the germline V gene. The CDR3 spans 13 residues. Trimming stripped 5 bases from V and 9 bases from J, with 15 bases between. CDR3 in amino acids: CASSAAPGGTQYF. The CDR3 bases are TGTGCCAGCAGCGCAGCACCGGGGGGCACGCAGTATTTT.

A remark on this clone: Other DNA variants within this sample encode the same CDR3. The V call is TRBV9, the J call TRBJ1-2, with D possibly being TRBD1 (6 bases). Germline V lookup: CDR1 SGDLS, CDR2 YYNGEE. The CDR3 consists of 12 residues. V was cut by 2 bases and J by 8 bases, with 10 bases left in between. CDR3 amino acids: CASSVGGLGYTF. The CDR3 DNA reads as TGTGCCAGCAGCGTTGGGGGGCTCGGCTACACCTTC.

This clone occurred once. The chain carries TRBV4-1 and TRBJ1-2; 9 nucleotides match TRBD1. The CDR3 runs to 16 residues. Germline CDR1 is MGHRA and CDR2 is YSYEKL. V was clipped by 2 bases and J by 5 bases; unmatched bases: 9. CDR3 nucleotide sequence: TGCGCCAGCAGCCAAATAGGGGTACAGGGGGCATATGGCTACACCTTC. It is translated as CASSQIGVQGAYGYTF.

The CDR3 sequence: CASNLAGADGELFF. As DNA, the CDR3 is TGTGCCAGCAATCTAGCGGGAGCAGACGGGGAGCTGTTTTTT. The chain uses TRBV9 and TRBJ2-2, with 10 positions matching TRBD2. V was pared by 6 bases and J by 7 bases, with 6 bases of the junction left unmatched. Germline V lookup: CDR1 SGDLS, CDR2 YYNGEE. The CDR3 has 14 residues.

This sequence joins TRBV5-1 and TRBJ2-2; TRBD2 matches 8 bases. The germline V gene encodes CDR1 SGHRS and CDR2 YFSETQ. The CDR3 contains 16 residues. The ends lost 2 bases at V and 4 bases at J; junction bases unmatched: 7. CDR3 amino acids: CASSFVGRAVTGELFF. CDR3 sequence (DNA): TGCGCCAGCAGCTTCGTCGGGAGGGCCGTCACCGGGGAGCTGTTTTTT.

The rearrangement joins TRBV6-5 to TRBJ1-2, with TRBD1 matching over 7 bases. CDR3 length: 13 amino acids. Trimming cost V 0 bases and J 7 bases; bases outside gene matches: 2. Per the germline V gene, CDR1 is MNHEY and CDR2 is SVGAGI. The CDR3 DNA reads TGTGCCAGCAGTTACTCGACAGGGTTTGGCTACACCTTC. Translated: CASSYSTGFGYTF.

The chain links TRBV27 to TRBJ1-4; TRBD1 is a possible D gene (6 bases). V gave up 6 bases and J gave up 7 bases, with 15 bases separating them. The CDR3 runs 14 residues. Germline V CDR1 and CDR2: MNHEY, SMNVEV (reference sequence). In DNA, the CDR3 is TGTGCCAGCAGCTTCCGGGACAAAGCTGAAAAACTGTTTTTT. Amino acid sequence: CASSFRDKAEKLFF.

This chain connects TRBV5-6 to TRBJ2-7; possible D gene TRBD2, 6 bases. The germline CDR1 and CDR2 sequences are SGHDT and YYEEEE. V lost 0 bases and J lost 5, with 12 bases in between. The CDR3 contains 14 residues. As DNA, the CDR3 is TGTGCCAGCAGCTTGGAGGGACTCCTCAACGAGCAGTACTTC. As protein: CASSLEGLLNEQYF.